Listed below are T cell receptor beta chains from one sample, sequenced in a study of cytotoxic CD8 clonotypes in ibrutinib-treated CLL. The assay was immunoSEQ multiplex PCR, and TCRdb's table has in-frame clones only and misses some. Of approximately 120,000 clones in the sample, approximately 80% were seen once. Sequenced here: PBMCs, sampled after 24 months of ibrutinib treatment. The source is a human donor with chronic lymphocytic leukemia. Both conserved end residues are part of each CDR3. The D gene is left open where the match is weak. Expanded clones get a size class; other rows say once, few or many, or leave the size out.

clone_size	v_call	j_call	d_call	cdr3_aa	cdr3_nt
.	TRBV30	TRBJ1-4	.	CAWSLTGATNEKLFF	TGTGCCTGGAGTCTCACAGGAGCAACTAATGAAAAACTGTTTTTT
.	TRBV7-2	TRBJ1-1	TRBD1	CASRQGANTEAFF	TGTGCCAGCAGACAGGGGGCGAACACTGAAGCTTTCTTT
.	TRBV28	TRBJ1-1	.	CASSFPGHMNTEAFF	TGTGCCAGCAGTTTCCCGGGGCACATGAACACTGAAGCTTTCTTT
.	TRBV4-1	TRBJ2-2	.	CASSNPTPGELFF	TGCGCCAGCAGCAACCCGACCCCCGGGGAGCTGTTTTTT
.	TRBV15	TRBJ1-2	.	CATSRGPVLGYGYTF	TGTGCCACCAGCAGAGGGCCGGTACTGGGCTATGGCTACACCTTC
.	TRBV2	TRBJ1-2	.	CASRETRVYGYTF	TGTGCCAGCAGGGAAACCAGGGTGTATGGCTACACCTTC
few	TRBV10-3	TRBJ1-6	TRBD1	CAITGGQGNSPLHF	TGTGCCATCACCGGGGGACAGGGTAATTCACCCCTCCACTTT
.	TRBV5-8	TRBJ1-2	TRBD1	CASSLGQGTYGYTF	TGTGCCAGCAGCCTGGGACAGGGCACCTATGGCTACACCTTC
.	TRBV29-1	TRBJ1-3	.	CSVVEGSVAGNTIYF	TGCAGCGTTGTAGAGGGATCGGTTGCTGGAAACACCATATATTTT
.	TRBV6-6	TRBJ2-4	.	CASLDLAKNIQYF	TGTGCCAGCTTAGACCTAGCCAAAAACATTCAGTACTTC
.	TRBV18	TRBJ1-3	.	CASSPLTVSGNTIYF	TGTGCCAGCTCACCGCTAACCGTCTCTGGAAACACCATATATTTT
.	TRBV11-2	TRBJ1-2	.	CASSPLQGPYGYTF	TGTGCCAGCAGCCCTCTCCAAGGACCTTATGGCTACACCTTC
.	TRBV5-5	TRBJ2-7	.	CASSTRTAYEQYF	TGTGCCAGCAGCACTAGAACGGCCTACGAGCAGTACTTC
.	TRBV27	TRBJ2-7	.	CASSLRGYEQYF	TGTGCCAGTAGTTTACGGGGCTACGAGCAGTACTTC
.	TRBV30	TRBJ1-2	.	CAWALQGYYGYTF	TGTGCCTGGGCCCTCCAGGGTTACTATGGCTACACCTTC
.	TRBV7-8	TRBJ1-1	TRBD1	CASSLTGQVGAFF	TGTGCCAGCAGCTTGACCGGACAGGTCGGCGCTTTCTTT
.	TRBV28	TRBJ2-4	TRBD1	CASRYRDRGAKNIQYF	TGTGCCAGCAGATACCGGGACAGGGGAGCCAAAAACATTCAGTACTTC
.	TRBV7-7	TRBJ2-3	TRBD1	CASSQGQGASGDTQYF	TGTGCCAGCAGCCAGGGACAGGGAGCTTCCGGGGATACGCAGTATTTT
.	TRBV10-3	TRBJ2-7	.	CAISDGRRSYEQYF	TGTGCCATCAGTGATGGGCGGAGATCCTACGAGCAGTACTTC
few	TRBV5-1	TRBJ1-1	.	CASSSAGGNTEAFF	TGCGCCAGCAGCTCGGCAGGTGGGAACACTGAAGCTTTCTTT
.	TRBV5-1	TRBJ2-3	TRBD1	CASSPGQGQLTDTQYF	TGCGCCAGCAGCCCGGGACAGGGGCAACTCACAGATACGCAGTATTTT
.	TRBV28	TRBJ1-2	.	CASRPTRGSGYGYTF	TGTGCCAGCAGGCCGACCAGGGGTTCGGGCTATGGCTACACCTTC
.	TRBV6-1	TRBJ2-2	TRBD2	CASRELAAGELFF	TGTGCCAGCAGGGAACTAGCGGCCGGGGAGCTGTTTTTT
.	TRBV11-2	TRBJ2-7	.	CASSLTPGAYEQYF	TGTGCCAGCAGCTTAACCCCTGGGGCCTACGAGCAGTACTTC
.	TRBV28	TRBJ1-4	.	CASSLAGATNEKLFF	TGTGCCAGCAGTTTGGCAGGGGCAACTAATGAAAAACTGTTTTTT
.	TRBV4-2	TRBJ2-7	.	CASSPYGGREQYF	TGTGCCAGCAGCCCCTATGGGGGGCGCGAGCAGTACTTC
.	TRBV4-1	TRBJ2-1	TRBD2	CASSQTQRGGSYNEQFF	TGCGCCAGCAGCCAAACTCAGCGGGGGGGTTCCTACAATGAGCAGTTCTTC
.	TRBV10-3	TRBJ1-1	TRBD1	CAISAGQGFRTEAFF	TGTGCCATCAGTGCCGGACAGGGATTTCGTACTGAAGCTTTCTTT
.	TRBV30	TRBJ1-2	.	CAWSVFQGRIYGYTF	TGTGCCTGGAGTGTTTTTCAGGGAAGAATCTATGGCTACACCTTC
.	TRBV28	TRBJ2-3	TRBD2	CASTSPSGGTDTQYF	TGTGCCAGCACCTCCCCTAGCGGCGGCACAGATACGCAGTATTTT
once	TRBV29-1	TRBJ1-2	.	CSVEDTSYGYTF	TGCAGCGTTGAAGACACATCTTACGGCTACACCTTC
.	TRBV29-1	TRBJ2-7	TRBD1	CSVAGTGSDYEQYF	TGCAGCGTGGCCGGGACAGGTTCAGACTACGAGCAGTACTTC
.	TRBV27	TRBJ2-7	TRBD1	CASSLEGADGEQYF	TGTGCCAGCAGTTTAGAGGGGGCCGACGGCGAGCAGTACTTC
.	TRBV20-1	TRBJ1-2	TRBD1	CSARDMGTGWF	TGCAGTGCAAGAGATATGGGGACAGGGTGGTTC
.	TRBV29-1	TRBJ1-4	.	CSVVAGWNEKLFF	TGCAGCGTTGTTGCCGGATGGAATGAAAAACTGTTTTTT
.	TRBV18	TRBJ2-2	.	CASSPPDTGELFF	TGTGCCAGCTCACCACCAGACACCGGGGAGCTGTTTTTT
.	TRBV9	TRBJ2-3	.	CASTTSGDTQYF	TGTGCCAGCACGACTAGTGGAGATACGCAGTATTTT
.	TRBV5-1	TRBJ1-1	.	CASSLAWGQNTEAFF	TGCGCCAGCAGCTTGGCATGGGGACAGAACACTGAAGCTTTCTTT
.	TRBV5-5	TRBJ1-5	.	CASSSGFLGQPQHF	TGTGCCAGCAGCTCAGGGTTTTTGGGTCAGCCCCAGCATTTT
.	TRBV7-2	TRBJ2-2	TRBD1	CASSLRTGYGTGELFF	TGTGCCAGCAGCCTGAGGACAGGGTACGGCACCGGGGAGCTGTTTTTT
.	TRBV7-2	TRBJ1-1	.	CASSNGRGAFF	TGTGCCAGCAGCAACGGCAGGGGAGCTTTCTTT
.	TRBV29-1	TRBJ2-7	TRBD1	CSVETGGSYEQYF	TGCAGCGTTGAAACAGGGGGGTCCTACGAGCAGTACTTC
.	TRBV18	TRBJ2-4	.	CASKPAVSGNIQYF	TGTGCCAGCAAACCGGCCGTAAGTGGAAACATTCAGTACTTC
once	TRBV6-5	TRBJ2-7	TRBD1	CAIRGRTGDEQYF	TGTGCCATCAGGGGTCGGACAGGGGACGAGCAGTACTTC
.	TRBV25-1	TRBJ2-5	TRBD2	CASSVGGAQETQYF	TGTGCCAGCAGTGTCGGGGGGGCCCAAGAGACCCAGTACTTC
.	TRBV9	TRBJ2-5	.	CASSVGIRGTQYF	TGTGCCAGCAGCGTAGGGATCCGAGGGACCCAGTACTTC